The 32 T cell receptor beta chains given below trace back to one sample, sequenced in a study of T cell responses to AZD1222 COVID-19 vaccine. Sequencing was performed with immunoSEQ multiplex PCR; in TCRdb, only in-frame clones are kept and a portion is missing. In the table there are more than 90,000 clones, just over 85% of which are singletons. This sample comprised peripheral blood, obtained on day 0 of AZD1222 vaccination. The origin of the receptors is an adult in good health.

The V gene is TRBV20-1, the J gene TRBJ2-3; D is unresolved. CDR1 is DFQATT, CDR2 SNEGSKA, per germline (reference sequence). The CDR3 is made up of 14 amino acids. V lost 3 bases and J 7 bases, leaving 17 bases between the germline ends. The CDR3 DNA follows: TGCAGTGCTAGTAAGGACCCGAGAAGCTATACGCAGTATTTT. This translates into CSASKDPRSYTQYF.

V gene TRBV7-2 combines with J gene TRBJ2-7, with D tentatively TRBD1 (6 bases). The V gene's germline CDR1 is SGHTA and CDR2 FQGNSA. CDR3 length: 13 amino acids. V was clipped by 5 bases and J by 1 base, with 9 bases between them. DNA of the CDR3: TGTGCCAGCAGCACAGGGATTTCCTACGAGCAGTACTTC. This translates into CASSTGISYEQYF.

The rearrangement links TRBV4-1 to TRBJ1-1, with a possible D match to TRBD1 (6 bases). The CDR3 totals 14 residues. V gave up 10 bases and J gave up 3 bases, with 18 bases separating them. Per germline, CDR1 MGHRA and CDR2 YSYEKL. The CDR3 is CATTAGARDTEAFF. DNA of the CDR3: TGCGCCACCACGGCAGGGGCGCGGGACACTGAAGCTTTCTTT.

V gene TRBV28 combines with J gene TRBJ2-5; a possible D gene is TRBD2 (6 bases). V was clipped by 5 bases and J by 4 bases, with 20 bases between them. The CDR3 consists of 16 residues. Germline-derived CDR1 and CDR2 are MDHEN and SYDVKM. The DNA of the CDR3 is TGTGCCAGCAGTCTCCAGCGGGTGCCCCCGGGAGAGACCCAGTACTTC. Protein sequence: CASSLQRVPPGETQYF.

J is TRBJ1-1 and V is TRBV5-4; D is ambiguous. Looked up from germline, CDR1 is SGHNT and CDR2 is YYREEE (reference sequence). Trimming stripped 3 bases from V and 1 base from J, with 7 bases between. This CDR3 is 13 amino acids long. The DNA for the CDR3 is TGTGCCAGCAGCTCCATAGGGAACACTGAAGCTTTCTTT. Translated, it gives CASSSIGNTEAFF.

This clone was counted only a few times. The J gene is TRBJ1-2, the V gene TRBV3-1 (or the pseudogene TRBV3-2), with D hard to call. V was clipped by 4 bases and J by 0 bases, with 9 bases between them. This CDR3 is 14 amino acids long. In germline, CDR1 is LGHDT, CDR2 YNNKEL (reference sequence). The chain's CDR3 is CASSPQIANYGYTF. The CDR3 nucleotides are TGTGCCAGCAGCCCCCAGATTGCTAACTATGGCTACACCTTC.

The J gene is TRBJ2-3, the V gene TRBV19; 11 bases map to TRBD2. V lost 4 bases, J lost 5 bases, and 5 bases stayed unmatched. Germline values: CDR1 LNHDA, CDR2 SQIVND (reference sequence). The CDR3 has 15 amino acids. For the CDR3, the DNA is TGTGCCAGTAGTAGGTCTAGCGGGAGGATAGATACGCAGTATTTT. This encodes CASSRSSGRIDTQYF.

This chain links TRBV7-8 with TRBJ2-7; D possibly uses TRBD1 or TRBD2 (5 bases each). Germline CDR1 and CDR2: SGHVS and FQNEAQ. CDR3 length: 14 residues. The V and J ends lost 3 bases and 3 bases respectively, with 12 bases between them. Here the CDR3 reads CASSFGTEDYEQYF. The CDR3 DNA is TGTGCCAGCAGCTTCGGGACGGAGGACTACGAGCAGTACTTC.

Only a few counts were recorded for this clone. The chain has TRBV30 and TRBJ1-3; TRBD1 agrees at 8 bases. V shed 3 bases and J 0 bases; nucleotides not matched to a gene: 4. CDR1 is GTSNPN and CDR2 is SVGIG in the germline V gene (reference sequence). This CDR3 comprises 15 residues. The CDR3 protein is CAWSDGTGSGNTIYF. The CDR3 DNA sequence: TGTGCCTGGAGCGACGGGACAGGCTCTGGAAACACCATATATTTT.

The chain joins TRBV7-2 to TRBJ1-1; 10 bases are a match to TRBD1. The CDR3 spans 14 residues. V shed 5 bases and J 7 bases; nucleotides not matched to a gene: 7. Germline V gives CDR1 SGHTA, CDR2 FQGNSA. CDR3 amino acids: CASSRAGQGYEAFF. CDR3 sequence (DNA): TGTGCCAGCAGCCGCGCGGGACAGGGGTATGAAGCTTTCTTT.

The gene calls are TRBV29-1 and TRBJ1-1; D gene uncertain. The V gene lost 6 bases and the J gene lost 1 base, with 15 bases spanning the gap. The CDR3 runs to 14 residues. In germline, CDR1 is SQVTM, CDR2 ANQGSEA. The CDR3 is CSVVPLLANTEAFF. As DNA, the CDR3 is TGCAGCGTAGTCCCCCTCCTGGCGAACACTGAAGCTTTCTTT.

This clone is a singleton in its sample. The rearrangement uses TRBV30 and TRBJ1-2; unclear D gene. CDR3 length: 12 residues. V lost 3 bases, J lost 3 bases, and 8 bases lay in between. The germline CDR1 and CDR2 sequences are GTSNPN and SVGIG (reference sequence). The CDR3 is CAWRRRDYGYTF. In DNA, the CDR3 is TGTGCCTGGAGAAGGAGAGACTATGGCTACACCTTC.

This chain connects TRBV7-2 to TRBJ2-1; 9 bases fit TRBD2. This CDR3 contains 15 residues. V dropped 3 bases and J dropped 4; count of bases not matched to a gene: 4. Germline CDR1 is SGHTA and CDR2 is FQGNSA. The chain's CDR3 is CASSFNSGGYNEQFF. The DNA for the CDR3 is TGTGCCAGCAGCTTTAACAGCGGGGGGTACAATGAGCAGTTCTTC.

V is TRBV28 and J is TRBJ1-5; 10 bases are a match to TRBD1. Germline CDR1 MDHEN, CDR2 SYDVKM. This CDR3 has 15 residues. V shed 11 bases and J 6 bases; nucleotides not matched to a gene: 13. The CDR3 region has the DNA TGTGCCGCGAGCTCCGACAGGGGGCGAAGTCAGCCCCAGCATTTT. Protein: CAASSDRGRSQPQHF.

CDR3 DNA sequence: TGTGCCAGCAGCACTGACAGGGTCTACGAGCAGTACTTC. This translates into CASSTDRVYEQYF. The rearrangement uses TRBV3-1 (or the pseudogene TRBV3-2) and TRBJ2-7, with TRBD1 identical over 7 bases. V was clipped by 5 bases and J by 3 bases; unmatched bases: 4. The CDR3 is made up of 13 amino acids. CDR1 and CDR2 from the germline V gene are LGHDT and YNNKEL (reference sequence).

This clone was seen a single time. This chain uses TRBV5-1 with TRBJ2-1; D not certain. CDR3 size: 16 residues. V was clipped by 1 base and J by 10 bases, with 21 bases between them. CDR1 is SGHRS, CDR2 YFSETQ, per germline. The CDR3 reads CASSLNPSGASREQFF. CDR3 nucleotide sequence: TGCGCCAGCAGCTTGAACCCTTCGGGTGCCTCGCGAGAGCAGTTCTTC.

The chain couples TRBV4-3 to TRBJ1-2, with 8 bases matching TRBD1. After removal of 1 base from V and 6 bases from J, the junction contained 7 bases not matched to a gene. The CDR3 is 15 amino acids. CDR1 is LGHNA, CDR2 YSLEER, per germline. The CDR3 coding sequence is TGCGCCAGCAGCCAAGCGCAGGGGGCGTTAAATGGCTACACCTTC. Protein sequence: CASSQAQGALNGYTF.

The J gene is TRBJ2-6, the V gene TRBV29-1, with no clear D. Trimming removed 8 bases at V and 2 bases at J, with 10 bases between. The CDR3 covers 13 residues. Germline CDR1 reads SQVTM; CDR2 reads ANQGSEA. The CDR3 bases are TGCAGCCTCTTAGTAACTGGGGCCAACGTCCTGACTTTC. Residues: CSLLVTGANVLTF. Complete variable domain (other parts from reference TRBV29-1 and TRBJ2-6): SAVISQKPSRDICQRGTSLTIQCQVDSQVTMMFWYRQQPGQSLTLIATANQGSEATYESGFVIDKFPISRPNLTFSTLTVSNMSPEDSSIYLCSLLVTGANVLTFGAGSRLTVL.

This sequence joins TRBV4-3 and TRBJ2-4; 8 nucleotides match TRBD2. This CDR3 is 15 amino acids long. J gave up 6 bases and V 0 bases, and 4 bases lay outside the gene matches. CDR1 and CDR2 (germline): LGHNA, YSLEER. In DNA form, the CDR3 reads TGCGCCAGCAGCCAAGATGGCACTAGCGGAAACATTCAGTACTTC. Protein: CASSQDGTSGNIQYF.

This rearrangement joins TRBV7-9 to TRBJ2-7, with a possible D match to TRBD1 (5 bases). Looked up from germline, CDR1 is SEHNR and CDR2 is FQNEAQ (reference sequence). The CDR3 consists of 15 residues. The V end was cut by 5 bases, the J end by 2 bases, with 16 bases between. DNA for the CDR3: TGTGCCAGCAGCCCGCCTACAGGTATTACCTACGAGCAGTACTTC. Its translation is CASSPPTGITYEQYF.

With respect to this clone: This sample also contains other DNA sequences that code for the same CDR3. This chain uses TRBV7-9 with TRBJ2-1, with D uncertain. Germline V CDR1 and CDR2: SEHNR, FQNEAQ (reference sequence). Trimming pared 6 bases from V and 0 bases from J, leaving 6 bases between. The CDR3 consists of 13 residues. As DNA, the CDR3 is TGTGCCAGCAGTTTTAGCTCCTACAATGAGCAGTTCTTC. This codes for CASSFSSYNEQFF.

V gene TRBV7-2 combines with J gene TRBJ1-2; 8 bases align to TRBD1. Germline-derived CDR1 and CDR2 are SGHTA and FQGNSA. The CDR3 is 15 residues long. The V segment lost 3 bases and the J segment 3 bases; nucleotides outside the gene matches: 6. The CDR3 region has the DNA TGTGCCAGCAGCTTGTTGACAGGGGCGGACTATGGCTACACCTTC. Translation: CASSLLTGADYGYTF. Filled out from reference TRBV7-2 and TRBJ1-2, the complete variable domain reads GAGVSQSPSNKVTEKGKDVELRCDPISGHTALYWYRQSLGQGLEFLIYFQGNSAPDKSGLPSDRFSAERTGGSVSTLTIQRTQQEDSAVYLCASSLLTGADYGYTFGSGTRLTVV.

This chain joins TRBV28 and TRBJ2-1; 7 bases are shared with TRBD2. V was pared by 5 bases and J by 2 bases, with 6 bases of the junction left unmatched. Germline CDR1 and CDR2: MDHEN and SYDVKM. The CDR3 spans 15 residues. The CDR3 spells CASSLERGPYNEQFF. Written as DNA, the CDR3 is TGTGCCAGCAGTCTAGAGCGGGGACCCTACAATGAGCAGTTCTTC. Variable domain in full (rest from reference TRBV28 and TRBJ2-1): DVKVTQSSRYLVKRTGEKVFLECVQDMDHENMFWYRQDPGLGLRLIYFSYDVKMKEKGDIPEGYSVSREKKERFSLILESASTNQTSMYLCASSLERGPYNEQFFGPGTRLTVL.

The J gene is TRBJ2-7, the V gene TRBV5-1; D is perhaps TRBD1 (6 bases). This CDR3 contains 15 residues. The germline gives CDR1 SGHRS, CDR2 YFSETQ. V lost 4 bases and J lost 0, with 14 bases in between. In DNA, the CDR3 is TGCGCCAGCAGCCCTGCCGGGACACCCTCCTACGAGCAGTACTTC. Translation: CASSPAGTPSYEQYF.

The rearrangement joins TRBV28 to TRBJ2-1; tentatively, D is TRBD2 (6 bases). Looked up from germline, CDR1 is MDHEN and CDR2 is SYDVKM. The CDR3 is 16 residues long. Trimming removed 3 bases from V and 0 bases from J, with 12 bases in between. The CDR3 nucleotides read TGTGCCAGCAGTTTGAGCCTAGCGAGCTCCTACAATGAGCAGTTCTTC. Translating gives CASSLSLASSYNEQFF.

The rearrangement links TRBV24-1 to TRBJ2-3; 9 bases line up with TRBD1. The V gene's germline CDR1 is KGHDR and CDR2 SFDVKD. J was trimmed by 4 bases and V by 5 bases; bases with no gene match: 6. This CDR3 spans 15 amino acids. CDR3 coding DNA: TGTGCCACCAGTGTTCTGGGACAGGGTCCAGATACGCAGTATTTT. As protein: CATSVLGQGPDTQYF.

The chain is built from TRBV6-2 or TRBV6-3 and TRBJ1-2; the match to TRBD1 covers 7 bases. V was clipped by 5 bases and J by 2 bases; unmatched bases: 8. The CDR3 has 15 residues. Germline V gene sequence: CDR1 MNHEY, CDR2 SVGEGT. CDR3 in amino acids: CASSPTVRGNYGYTF. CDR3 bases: TGTGCCAGCAGTCCCACCGTCAGGGGGAACTATGGCTACACCTTC.

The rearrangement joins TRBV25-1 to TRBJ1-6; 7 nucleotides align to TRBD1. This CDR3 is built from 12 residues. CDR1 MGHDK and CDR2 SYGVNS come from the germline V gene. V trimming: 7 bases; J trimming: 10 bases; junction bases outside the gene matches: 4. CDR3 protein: CASTGGGSPLHF. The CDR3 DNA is TGTGCCAGCACAGGGGGAGGGTCACCCCTCCACTTT.

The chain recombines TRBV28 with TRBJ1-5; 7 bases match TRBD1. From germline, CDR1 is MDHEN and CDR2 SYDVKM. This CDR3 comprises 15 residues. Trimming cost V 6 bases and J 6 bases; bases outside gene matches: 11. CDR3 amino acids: CASSLLRGGSQPQHF. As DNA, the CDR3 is TGTGCCAGCAGCCTCCTCAGGGGGGGAAGTCAGCCCCAGCATTTT.

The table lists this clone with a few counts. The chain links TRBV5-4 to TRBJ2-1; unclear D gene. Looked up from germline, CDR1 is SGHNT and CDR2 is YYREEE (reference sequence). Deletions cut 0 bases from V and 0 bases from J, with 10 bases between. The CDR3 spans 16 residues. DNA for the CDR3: TGTGCCAGCAGCTTGGGGCAGTTGAGCTCCTACAATGAGCAGTTCTTC. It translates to CASSLGQLSSYNEQFF.

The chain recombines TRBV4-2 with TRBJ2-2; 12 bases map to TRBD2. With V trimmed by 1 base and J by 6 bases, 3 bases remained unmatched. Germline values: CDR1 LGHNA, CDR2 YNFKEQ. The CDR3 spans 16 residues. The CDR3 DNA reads TGTGCCAGCAGCCAAGGTAGACTAGCGGGAGCCGGGGAGCTGTTTTTT. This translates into CASSQGRLAGAGELFF.

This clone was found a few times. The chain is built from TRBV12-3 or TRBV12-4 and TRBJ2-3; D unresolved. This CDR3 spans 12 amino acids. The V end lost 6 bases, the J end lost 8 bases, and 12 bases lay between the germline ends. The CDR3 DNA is TGTGCCAGCAGCCCCACACGGGTTACGCAGTATTTT. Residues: CASSPTRVTQYF.